This entry describes one T cell receptor (beta chain). Its target is not known. These data originate in a study of cytomegalovirus exposure and HLA in healthy donors. Sequencing was performed with immunoSEQ multiplex PCR; in TCRdb, only in-frame clones are kept and a portion is missing. The sample holds fewer than 250,000 clones, around four fifths seen once. V was trimmed by 4 bases and J by 0 bases, leaving 13 bases between them. The CDR3 has 16 residues. CDR1 is SGHRS, CDR2 YFSETQ, per germline. Study-level results: TCR clusters originating in the first cohort tended to co-occur in the approximately 130 validation repertoires, according to a later analysis. Reports showed the classifier diagnosing cytomegalovirus status with high specificity and sensitivity.

The receptor's source is a woman aged 18-29 years in good health and CMV-seronegative. The V and J genes are TRBV5-1 and TRBJ2-2; a weak D match, TRBD1 (6 bases). Material for sequencing was PBMCs. The CDR3 region has the DNA TGCGCCAGCAGCGGACAGCAAAATACGAACACCGGGGAGCTGTTTTTT. Translation: CASSGQQNTNTGELFF.